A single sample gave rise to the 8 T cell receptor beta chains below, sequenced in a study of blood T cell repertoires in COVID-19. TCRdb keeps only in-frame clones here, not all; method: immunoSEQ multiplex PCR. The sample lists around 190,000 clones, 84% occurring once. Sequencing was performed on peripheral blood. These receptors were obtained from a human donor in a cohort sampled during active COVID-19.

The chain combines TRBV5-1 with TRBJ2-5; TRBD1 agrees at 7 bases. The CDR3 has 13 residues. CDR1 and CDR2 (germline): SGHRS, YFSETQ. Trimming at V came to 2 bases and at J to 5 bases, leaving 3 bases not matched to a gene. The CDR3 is CASSFQGEETQYF. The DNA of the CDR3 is TGCGCCAGCAGCTTTCAGGGGGAGGAGACCCAGTACTTC. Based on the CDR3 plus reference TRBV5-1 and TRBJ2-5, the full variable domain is KAGVTQTPRYLIKTRGQQVTLSCSPISGHRSVSWYQQTPGQGLQFLFEYFSETQRNKGNFPGRFSGRQFSNSRSEMNVSTLELGDSALYLCASSFQGEETQYFGPGTRLLVL.

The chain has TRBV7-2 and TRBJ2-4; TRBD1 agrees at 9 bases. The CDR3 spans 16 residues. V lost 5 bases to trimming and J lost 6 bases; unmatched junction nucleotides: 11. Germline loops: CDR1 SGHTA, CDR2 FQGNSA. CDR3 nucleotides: TGTGCCAGCAGCCCCAAACAGGGGGCCCGGGGAAACATTCAGTACTTC. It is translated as CASSPKQGARGNIQYF.

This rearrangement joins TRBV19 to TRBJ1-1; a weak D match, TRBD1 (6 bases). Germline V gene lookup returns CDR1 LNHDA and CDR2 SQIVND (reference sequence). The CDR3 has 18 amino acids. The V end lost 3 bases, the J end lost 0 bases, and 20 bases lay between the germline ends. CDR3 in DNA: TGTGCCAGTAGTATCGGGGGGGCAGGACCCAGACTGAACACTGAAGCTTTCTTT. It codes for CASSIGGAGPRLNTEAFF.

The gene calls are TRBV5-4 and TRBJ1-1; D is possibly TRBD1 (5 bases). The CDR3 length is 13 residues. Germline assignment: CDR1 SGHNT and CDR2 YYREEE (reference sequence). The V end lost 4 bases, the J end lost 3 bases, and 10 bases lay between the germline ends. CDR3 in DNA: TGTGCCAGCAGCGGGGGGACCCACACTGAAGCTTTCTTT. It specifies CASSGGTHTEAFF.

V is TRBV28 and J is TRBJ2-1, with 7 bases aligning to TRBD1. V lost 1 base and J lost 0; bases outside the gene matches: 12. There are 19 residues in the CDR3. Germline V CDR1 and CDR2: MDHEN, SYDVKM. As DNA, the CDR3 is TGTGCCAGCAGTTTATCAAAGGGCCTGACAGGGTTCTCCTACAATGAGCAGTTCTTC. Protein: CASSLSKGLTGFSYNEQFF.

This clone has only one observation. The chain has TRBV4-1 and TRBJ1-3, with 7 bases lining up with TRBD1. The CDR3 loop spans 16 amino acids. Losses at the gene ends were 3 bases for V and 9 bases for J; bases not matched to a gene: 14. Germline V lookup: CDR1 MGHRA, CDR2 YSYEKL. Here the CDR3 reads CASSHGRAGAGGTIYF. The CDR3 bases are TGCGCCAGCAGCCACGGCCGGGCAGGGGCAGGGGGCACCATATATTTT.

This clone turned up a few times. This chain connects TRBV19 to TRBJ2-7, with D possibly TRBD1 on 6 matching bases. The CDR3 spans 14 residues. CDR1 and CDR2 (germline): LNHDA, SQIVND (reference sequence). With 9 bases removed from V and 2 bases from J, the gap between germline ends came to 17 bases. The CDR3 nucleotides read TGTGCCAGCGAATCAGGGGATTCTGCCTACGAGCAGTACTTC. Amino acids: CASESGDSAYEQYF.

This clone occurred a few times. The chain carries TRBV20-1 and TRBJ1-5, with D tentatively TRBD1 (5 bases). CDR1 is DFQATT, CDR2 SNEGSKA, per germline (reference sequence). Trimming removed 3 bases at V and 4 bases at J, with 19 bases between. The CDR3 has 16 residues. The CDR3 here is CSASVGQGLGNQPQHF. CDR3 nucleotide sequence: TGCAGTGCTAGTGTCGGCCAGGGTCTTGGGAATCAGCCCCAGCATTTT.